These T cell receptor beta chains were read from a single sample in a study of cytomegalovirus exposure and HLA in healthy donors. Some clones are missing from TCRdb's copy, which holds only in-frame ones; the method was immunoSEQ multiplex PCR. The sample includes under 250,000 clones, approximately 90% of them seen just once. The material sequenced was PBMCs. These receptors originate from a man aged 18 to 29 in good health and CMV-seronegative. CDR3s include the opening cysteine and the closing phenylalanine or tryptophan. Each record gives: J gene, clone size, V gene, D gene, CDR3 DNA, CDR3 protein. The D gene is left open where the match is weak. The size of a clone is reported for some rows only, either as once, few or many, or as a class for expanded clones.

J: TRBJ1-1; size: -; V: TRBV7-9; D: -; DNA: TGTGCCAGCAGCTTAACTTCGACAGGAACCCTCACTGAAGCTTTCTTT; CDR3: CASSLTSTGTLTEAFF
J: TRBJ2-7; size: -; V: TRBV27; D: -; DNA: TGTGCCAGCAGTTTAGGAACAGCCTACGAGCAGTACTTC; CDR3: CASSLGTAYEQYF
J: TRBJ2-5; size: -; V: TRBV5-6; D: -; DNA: TGTGCCAGCAGCTTGGGGTTGGGCGGGCAGACCCAGTACTTC; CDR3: CASSLGLGGQTQYF
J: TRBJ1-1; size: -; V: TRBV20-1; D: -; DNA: TGCAGTGCTAGAGTCGGGTGGGAAGCTTTCTTT; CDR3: CSARVGWEAFF
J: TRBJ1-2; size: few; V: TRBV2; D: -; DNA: TGTGCCAGCAAAGCGGGCCCCAACTATGGCTACACCTTC; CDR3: CASKAGPNYGYTF
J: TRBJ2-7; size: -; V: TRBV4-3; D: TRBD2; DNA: TGCGCCAGCAGCCAAGTATCAGCGGGAGGTGGCTACGAGCAGTACTTC; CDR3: CASSQVSAGGGYEQYF
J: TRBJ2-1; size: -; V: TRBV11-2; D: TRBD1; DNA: TGTGCCAGCGGACAGGGGGCGGGGAAGCAGTTCTTC; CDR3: CASGQGAGKQFF
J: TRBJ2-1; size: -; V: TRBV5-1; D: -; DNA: TGCGCCAGCAGCTGGGATTTAGCGCCTGGTTACAATGAGCAGTTCTTC; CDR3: CASSWDLAPGYNEQFF
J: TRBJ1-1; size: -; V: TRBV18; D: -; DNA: TGTGCCAGCTCACTTTCCGGGACACTGAACACTGAAGCTTTCTTT; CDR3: CASSLSGTLNTEAFF
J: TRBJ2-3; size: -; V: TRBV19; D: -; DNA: TGTGCCAGTAGTCGCTTCCGGGACTTCGGGACAGATACGCAGTATTTT; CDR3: CASSRFRDFGTDTQYF
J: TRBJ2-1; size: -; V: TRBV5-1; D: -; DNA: TGCGCCAGCAGCGTAGAGAGCTCCTACAATGAGCAGTTCTTC; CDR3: CASSVESSYNEQFF
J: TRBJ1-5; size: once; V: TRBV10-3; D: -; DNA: TGTGCCATCGGAGAGGGCGGCGTAATAAGTCAGCCCCAGCATTTT; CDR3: CAIGEGGVISQPQHF
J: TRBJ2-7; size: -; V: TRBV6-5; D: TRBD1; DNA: TGTGCCAGCAGTTACGCGCCGGGACAGGGCTACGAGCAGTACTTC; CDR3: CASSYAPGQGYEQYF
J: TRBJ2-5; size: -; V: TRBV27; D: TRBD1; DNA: TGTGCCAGCAGTTTCCTTGGGCAGGGGGCAGAGACCCAGTACTTC; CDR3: CASSFLGQGAETQYF
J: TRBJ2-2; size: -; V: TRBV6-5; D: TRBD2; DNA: TGTGCCAGTTTTGGACTAGCGGGAAACACCGGGGAGCTGTTTTTT; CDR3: CASFGLAGNTGELFF
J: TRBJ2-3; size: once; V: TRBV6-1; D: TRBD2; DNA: TGTGCCAGCAGTGAAAGGGGTAGCGGGTCTCACACAGATACGCAGTATTTT; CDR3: CASSERGSGSHTDTQYF
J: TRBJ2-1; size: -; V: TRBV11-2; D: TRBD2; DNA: TGTGCCAGCAGCCTAGAGCCGACTAGCGGGGGGTACAATGAGCAGTTCTTC; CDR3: CASSLEPTSGGYNEQFF
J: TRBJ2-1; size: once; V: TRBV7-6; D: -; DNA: TGTGCCAGCAGCCCCGGACAGTACAATGAGCAGTTCTTC; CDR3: CASSPGQYNEQFF
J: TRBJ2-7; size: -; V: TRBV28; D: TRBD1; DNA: TGTGCCAGCAGCCCCTCAGGGACAGGGAAATACGAGCAGTACTTC; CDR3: CASSPSGTGKYEQYF
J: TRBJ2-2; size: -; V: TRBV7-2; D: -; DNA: TGTGCCAGCAGCCCAGCGGGCGGGGAGCTGTTTTTT; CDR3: CASSPAGGELFF
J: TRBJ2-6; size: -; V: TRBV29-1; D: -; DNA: TGCAGCGTCGAAAGAACAGGGTTCGGTGGGGCCAACGTCCTGACTTTC; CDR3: CSVERTGFGGANVLTF
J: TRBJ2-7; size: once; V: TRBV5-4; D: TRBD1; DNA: TGTGCCAGCAGCCGCCCGGGACAGGGAGCTGGCGAGCAGTACTTC; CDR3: CASSRPGQGAGEQYF
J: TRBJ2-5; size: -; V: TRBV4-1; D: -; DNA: TGCGCCAGCAGCCAACTCGGACGGGACAAAAAGGTGACCCAGTACTTC; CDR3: CASSQLGRDKKVTQYF
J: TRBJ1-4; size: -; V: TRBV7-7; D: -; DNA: TGTGCTAGCAGCGCAGCCAGGGCTCCTAATGAAAAACTGTTTTTT; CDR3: CASSAARAPNEKLFF
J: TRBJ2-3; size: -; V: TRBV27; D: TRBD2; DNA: TGTGCCAGCAGGGGACTAGCGGGGCCCACAGATACGCAGTATTTT; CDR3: CASRGLAGPTDTQYF
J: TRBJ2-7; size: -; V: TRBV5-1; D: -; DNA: TGCGCCAGCAGCTTTGTAGGGGATAACGAGCAGTACTTC; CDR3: CASSFVGDNEQYF
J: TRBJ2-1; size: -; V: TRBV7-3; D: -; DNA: TGTGCCAGCAGCTTAGACAGCCGTAGTCGTTCCTCATACAATGAGCAGTTCTTC; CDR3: CASSLDSRSRSSYNEQFF
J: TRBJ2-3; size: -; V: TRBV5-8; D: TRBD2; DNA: TGTGCCAGCAGCATTGGCACTAGCGGTGACACAGATACGCAGTATTTT; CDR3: CASSIGTSGDTDTQYF
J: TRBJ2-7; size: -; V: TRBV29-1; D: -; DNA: TGCAGCGTAGAGGGCCTACCCGAAAGCGAGCAGTACTTC; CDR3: CSVEGLPESEQYF